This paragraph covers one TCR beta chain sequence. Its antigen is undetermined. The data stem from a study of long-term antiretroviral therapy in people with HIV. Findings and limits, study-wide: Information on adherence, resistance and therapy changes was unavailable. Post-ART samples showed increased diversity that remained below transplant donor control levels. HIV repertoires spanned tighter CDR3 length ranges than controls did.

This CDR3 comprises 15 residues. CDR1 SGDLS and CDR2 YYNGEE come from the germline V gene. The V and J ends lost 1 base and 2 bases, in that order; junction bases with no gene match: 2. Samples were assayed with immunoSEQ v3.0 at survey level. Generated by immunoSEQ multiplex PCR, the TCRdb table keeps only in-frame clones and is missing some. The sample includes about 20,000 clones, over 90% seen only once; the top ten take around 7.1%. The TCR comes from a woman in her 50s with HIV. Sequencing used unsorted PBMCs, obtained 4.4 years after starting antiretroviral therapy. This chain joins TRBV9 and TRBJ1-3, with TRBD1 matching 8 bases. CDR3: CASSVRDRPGNTIYF. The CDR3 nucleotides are TGTGCCAGCAGCGTACGGGACAGGCCTGGAAACACCATATATTTT. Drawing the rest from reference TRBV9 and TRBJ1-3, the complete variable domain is DSGVTQTPKHLITATGQRVTLRCSPRSGDLSVYWYQQSLDQGLQFLIQYYNGEERAKGNILERFSAQQFPDLHSELNLSSLELGDSALYFCASSVRDRPGNTIYFGEGSWLTVV.